This T cell receptor (beta chain) was identified during a study of blood T cell repertoires in COVID-19. Study-wide background: The United States, Italy and Spain supplied acute and convalescent COVID-19 samples. T cells, B-cell-depleted T cells, or PBMCs supplied cDNA or gDNA.

CDR1 and CDR2 (germline): MNHNY, SVGAGI (reference sequence). This CDR3 has 14 residues. Trimming pared 3 bases from V and 5 bases from J, leaving 11 bases between. In the authors' methods: Estimated nucleated cell counts came from reference gene primer amplification. The method was immunoSEQ multiplex PCR; TCRdb's version includes in-frame clones alone and lacks a portion of them. V and J calls and clone size are those listed in that table; D and trimming were worked out from the DNA. The data hold about 230,000 clones, with roughly 84% observed a single time. V is TRBV6-6 and J is TRBJ1-5; maybe TRBD1 (5 bases). The TCR comes from a man in his forties or fifties with acute or convalescent COVID-19. Sequenced sample: peripheral blood. CDR3: CASSYSGLDQPQHF. The CDR3 bases are TGTGCCAGCAGTTATTCAGGGTTGGATCAGCCCCAGCATTTT.